The 18 T cell receptor beta chains below come from one sample, sequenced in a study of T cells in women clearing cervical HPV infection. Data came from immunoSEQ multiplex PCR; TCRdb stores just in-frame clones and leaves some out. This listing includes about 27,000 clones. Sequenced material: blood buffy coat. The origin of the receptors is a woman between 18 and 75 years old with a cervical HPV16 infection that either progressed to CIN3+ or cleared (not recorded which).

Notes on this clone: The read halts 3 residues ahead of the CDR3 end, with the missing end drawn from the germline J gene. The chain couples TRBV6-2 or TRBV6-3 to TRBJ2-7, with no clear D. Looked up from germline, CDR1 is MNHEY and CDR2 is SVGEGT. V gave up 6 bases and J gave up 6 bases, with 18 bases separating them. This CDR3 region has 14 residues. This CDR3 is CASRSGRVPSEQYF. CDR3 bases read: TGTGCCAGCAGATCCGGCCGGGTACCCTCCGAG.

A word on this clone: The DNA ends 3 residues before the CDR3 does, and the rest of the CDR3 is filled in from the germline J gene. The chain links TRBV6-4 to TRBJ1-5; D remains unclear. V lost 6 bases, J lost 7 bases, and 13 bases lay in between. Germline V gene lookup returns CDR1 MRHNA and CDR2 SNTAGT. The CDR3 runs 13 residues. The CDR3 loop is CASSEQPEQPQHF. The CDR3 DNA, read in part, is TGTGCCAGCAGCGAACAGCCTGAACAGCCC.

A note on this clone: The DNA ends 3 residues before the CDR3 does, and the rest of the CDR3 is filled in from the germline J gene. The gene calls are TRBV7-3 and TRBJ2-2, with D possibly TRBD1 on 6 matching bases. In germline, CDR1 is SGHTA, CDR2 FQGTGA. The V end lost 6 bases, the J end lost 2 bases, and 7 bases lay between the germline ends. This CDR3 has 13 residues. The sequenced CDR3 bases are TGTGCCAGCAGGGGACAAAACACCGGGGAG. Its translation is CASRGQNTGE. The full CDR3 protein is CASRGQNTGELFF.

Details on this clone: The read is 3 residues too short to cover the CDR3 end, so that end is filled in from the germline J gene. The chain joins TRBV30 to TRBJ2-2; a possible D gene is TRBD1 (5 bases). V lost 4 bases to trimming and J lost 0 bases, with 12 bases between them. The CDR3 is 15 residues long. Germline CDR1 GTSNPN, CDR2 SVGIG (reference sequence). The CDR3 sequence: CAWMAGQTNTGELFF. CDR3 DNA, as far as it was read: TGTGCCTGGATGGCAGGGCAAACGAACACCGGGGAG.

About this clone: The missing CDR3 end, 3 residues past where the read stops, is filled in from the germline J gene. This sequence joins TRBV7-9 and TRBJ2-4, with D possibly being TRBD1 (6 bases). Germline CDR1 and CDR2: SEHNR and FQNEAQ (reference sequence). The CDR3 extends over 15 amino acids. The covered CDR3 bases are TGTGCCAGCAGCTTTGGGGGCGTAGGGTCCTATGGT. Encoded protein: CASSFGGVGSYG. The entire CDR3 is CASSFGGVGSYGQYF.

About this clone itself: The sequenced fragment ends 3 residues before the CDR3 boundary, so the rest is inferred from the germline J gene. V is TRBV20-1 and J is TRBJ2-7; D could derive from TRBD1 or TRBD2 (7 bases each). The length of the CDR3 is 15 residues. The V and J ends lost 5 bases and 6 bases respectively, with 23 bases between them. The V gene's germline CDR1 is DFQATT and CDR2 SNEGSKA (reference sequence). CDR3 sequence reads: CSALSGGRVLREQYF. Incomplete CDR3 DNA: TGCAGTGCTCTCTCAGGGGGGAGGGTCCTACGCGAG.

In terms of frequency, this clone is medium-sized. CDR3 DNA (partial): TGTGCCAGCAGCCCCAGGGGGGGTGTTCTAGCGGGAGGGCCACGAAATGAG. It codes for CASSPRGGVLAGGPRNE. The CDR3 in its entirety is CASSPRGGVLAGGPRNEQFF. J is TRBJ2-1 and V is TRBV4-2; 12 bases are shared with TRBD2. From the germline J gene comes the end of the CDR3, since the read stops 3 residues before it. V was clipped by 4 bases and J by 7 bases; unmatched bases: 20. The CDR3 consists of 20 residues. Per the germline V gene, CDR1 is LGHNA and CDR2 is YNFKEQ.

With respect to this clone: The missing CDR3 end, 3 residues past where the read stops, is filled in from the germline J gene. The J gene is TRBJ2-7, the V gene TRBV14; 7 bases are shared with TRBD2. This CDR3 contains 15 residues. CDR1 is SGHDN and CDR2 is FVKESK in the germline V gene. V was pared by 0 bases and J by 2 bases, with 4 bases of the junction left unmatched. The CDR3 here is CASSQDVAGAYEQYF. The CDR3 DNA, read in part, is TGTGCCAGCAGCCAAGATGTGGCGGGAGCCTACGAG.

Of note for this clone: The read ends 3 residues early relative to the CDR3; the germline J gene fills the gap. This sequence joins TRBV5-1 and TRBJ1-2; 8 bases fit TRBD1. V shed 4 bases and J 4 bases; nucleotides not matched to a gene: 12. CDR1 and CDR2 from the germline V gene are SGHRS and YFSETQ. This CDR3 has 16 residues. CDR3 region: CASSGRGQDLGYGYTF. The CDR3 DNA, read in part, is TGCGCCAGCAGCGGGCGGGGACAGGACCTCGGCTATGGC.

With regard to this clone: Read coverage stops 3 residues before the CDR3 terminus; the germline J gene supplies the remainder. The chain links TRBV7-3 to TRBJ2-6; TRBD2 agrees at 7 bases. The CDR3 contains 18 residues. Germline V gene sequence: CDR1 SGHTA, CDR2 FQGTGA. The ends lost 0 bases at V and 2 bases at J; junction bases unmatched: 7. The covered CDR3 bases are TGTGCCAGCAGCTTAACCGCAGGGAGGGGAACTGGGGCCAACGTC. It encodes CASSLTAGRGTGANV. The whole CDR3 protein is CASSLTAGRGTGANVLTF.

In regard to this clone: The read finishes 3 residues shy of the CDR3 end, and the germline J gene is used to complete it. The J gene is TRBJ1-1, the V gene TRBV30; a weak D match, TRBD1 (5 bases). With 5 bases removed from V and 5 bases from J, the gap between germline ends came to 18 bases. The length of the CDR3 is 14 residues. Germline CDR1 GTSNPN, CDR2 SVGIG (reference sequence). CDR3 region: CAWARLTAGTEAFF. Partial CDR3 DNA: TGTGCCTGGGCTAGACTGACAGCGGGGACTGAA. The entire variable domain, with the rest obtained from reference TRBV30 and TRBJ1-1, is as follows: SQTIHQWPATLVQPVGSPLSLECTVEGTSNPNLYWYRQAAGRGLQLLFYSVGIGQISSEVPQNLSASRPQDRQFILSSKKLLLSDSGFYLCAWARLTAGTEAFFGQGTRLTVV.

With regard to this clone: The read finishes 3 residues shy of the CDR3 end, and the germline J gene is used to complete it. The chain couples TRBV20-1 to TRBJ2-5, with D tentatively TRBD1 or TRBD2 (5 bases each). The CDR3 has 16 amino acids. Trimming left V 1 base short and J 2 bases short, with 17 bases between. Germline CDR1 is DFQATT and CDR2 is SNEGSKA (reference sequence). Here the CDR3 reads CSARGGLRGRQETQYF. The CDR3 bases that were read are TGCAGTGCTAGAGGGGGATTGAGGGGTAGACAAGAGACC.

Notes on this clone: The read terminates 3 residues ahead of where the CDR3 ends, so the germline J gene completes it. The chain recombines TRBV7-3 with TRBJ2-2; 7 bases are a match to TRBD1. The germline V gene has CDR1 SGHTA and CDR2 FQGTGA. The CDR3 has 16 amino acids. V shed 5 bases and J 0 bases; nucleotides not matched to a gene: 6. CDR3 protein: CASSLIGTANTGELFF. CDR3 DNA, as far as it was read: TGTGCCAGCAGCCTGATCGGGACAGCGAACACCGGGGAG.

On this clone itself: With the read ending 3 residues before the CDR3 end, the germline J gene is used to fill in that end. Other DNA variants within this sample encode the same CDR3. The chain employs TRBV18 and TRBJ2-3; no definite D call. Germline V gene sequence: CDR1 KGHSH, CDR2 LQKENI. Between the trimmed V and J ends, which lost 6 bases and 0 bases, there was a span of 7 bases. The CDR3 is 13 residues long. The CDR3 loop is CASSLLSTDTQYF. Partial CDR3 DNA: TGTGCCAGCTCCCTGTTAAGCACAGATACG.

To note about this clone: Coverage ceases 3 residues before the CDR3 finishes, and the germline J gene fills in the end. The chain links TRBV7-6 to TRBJ2-3; the D gene is possibly TRBD1 (6 bases). Germline CDR1 is SGHVS and CDR2 is FNYEAQ. The CDR3 sequence is 14 residues long. CDR3 sequence: CASSLVWGPETQYF. The covered CDR3 bases are TGTGCCAGCAGCTTAGTCTGGGGGCCGGAGACG.

As to this clone: Coverage ceases 3 residues before the CDR3 finishes, and the germline J gene fills in the end. The chain recombines TRBV5-1 with TRBJ2-1; 8 bases fit TRBD2. This CDR3 contains 17 residues. Germline CDR1 is SGHRS and CDR2 is YFSETQ. V was clipped by 5 bases and J by 7 bases; unmatched bases: 17. The sequenced CDR3 bases are TGCGCCAGCAGTTGGATTATAGCGGGAAGGGAAGGGAATGAG. The encoded protein is CASSWIIAGREGNE. The full CDR3 protein reads CASSWIIAGREGNEQFF.

In the case of this clone: Sequencing ends 3 residues short of the CDR3 end; the germline J gene provides the rest. The chain has TRBV29-1 and TRBJ2-7; TRBD1 might be the D (5 bases). Germline CDR1 and CDR2: SQVTM and ANQGSEA. The CDR3 totals 15 residues. V was trimmed by 2 bases and J by 3 bases, leaving 17 bases between them. CDR3 DNA (partial): TGCAGCGTTGAAACGACAGCTGGGGAAGACTACGAG. Translating gives CSVETTAGEDYE. The whole CDR3 sequence is CSVETTAGEDYEQYF.

A remark on this clone: From the germline J gene comes the end of the CDR3, since the read stops 3 residues before it. The V and J genes are TRBV4-2 and TRBJ2-7, with D possibly matching TRBD2 (6 bases). Germline CDR1 reads LGHNA; CDR2 reads YNFKEQ. The ends were cut back, 3 bases at V and 3 bases at J, with 15 bases in the middle. The CDR3 spans 15 residues. CDR3 sequence: CASSQQTSTNYEQYF. Partial CDR3 DNA: TGTGCCAGCAGCCAGCAGACTAGTACAAACTACGAG.